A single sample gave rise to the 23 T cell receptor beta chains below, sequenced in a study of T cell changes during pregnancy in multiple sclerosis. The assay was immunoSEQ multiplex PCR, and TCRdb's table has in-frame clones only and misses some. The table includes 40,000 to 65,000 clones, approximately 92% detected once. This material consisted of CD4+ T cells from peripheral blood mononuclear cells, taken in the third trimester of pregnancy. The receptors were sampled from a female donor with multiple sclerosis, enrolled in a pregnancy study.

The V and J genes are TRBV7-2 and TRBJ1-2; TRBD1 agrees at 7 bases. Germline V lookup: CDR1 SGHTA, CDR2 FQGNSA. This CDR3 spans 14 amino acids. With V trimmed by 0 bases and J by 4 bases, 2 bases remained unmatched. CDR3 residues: CASSLAGTAYGYTF. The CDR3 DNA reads TGTGCCAGCAGCTTAGCGGGGACAGCCTATGGCTACACCTTC.

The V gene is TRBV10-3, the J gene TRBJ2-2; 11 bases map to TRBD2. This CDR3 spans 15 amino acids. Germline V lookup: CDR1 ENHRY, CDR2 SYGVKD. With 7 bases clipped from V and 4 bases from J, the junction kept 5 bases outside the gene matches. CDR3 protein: CAITRLAGGTGELFF. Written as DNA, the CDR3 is TGTGCCATCACTCGTCTAGCGGGAGGCACCGGGGAGCTGTTTTTT.

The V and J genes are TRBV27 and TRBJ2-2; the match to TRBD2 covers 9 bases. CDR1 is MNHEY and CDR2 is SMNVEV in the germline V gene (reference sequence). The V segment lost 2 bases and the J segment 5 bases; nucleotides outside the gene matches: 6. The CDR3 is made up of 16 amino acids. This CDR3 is CASSLAGGPRTGELFF. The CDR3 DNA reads TGTGCCAGCAGTTTAGCGGGAGGGCCAAGAACCGGGGAGCTGTTTTTT.

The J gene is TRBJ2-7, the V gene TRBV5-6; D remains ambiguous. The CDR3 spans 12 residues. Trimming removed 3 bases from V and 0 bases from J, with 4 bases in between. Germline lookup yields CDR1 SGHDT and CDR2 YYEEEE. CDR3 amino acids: CASSSSSYEQYF. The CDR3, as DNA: TGTGCCAGCAGCTCGAGCTCCTACGAGCAGTACTTC.

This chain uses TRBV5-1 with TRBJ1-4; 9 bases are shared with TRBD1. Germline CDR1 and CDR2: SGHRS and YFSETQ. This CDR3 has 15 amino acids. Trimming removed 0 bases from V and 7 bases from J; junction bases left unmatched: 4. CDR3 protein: CASSLAGTGSEKLFF. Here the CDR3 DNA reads TGCGCCAGCAGCTTGGCGGGGACAGGGAGTGAAAAACTGTTTTTT.

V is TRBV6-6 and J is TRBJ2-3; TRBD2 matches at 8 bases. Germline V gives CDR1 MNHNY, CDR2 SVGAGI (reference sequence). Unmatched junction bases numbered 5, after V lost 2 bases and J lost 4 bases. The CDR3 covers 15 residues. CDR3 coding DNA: TGTGCCAGCAGTTACGGGACTAGGGTGTCAGATACGCAGTATTTT. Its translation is CASSYGTRVSDTQYF.

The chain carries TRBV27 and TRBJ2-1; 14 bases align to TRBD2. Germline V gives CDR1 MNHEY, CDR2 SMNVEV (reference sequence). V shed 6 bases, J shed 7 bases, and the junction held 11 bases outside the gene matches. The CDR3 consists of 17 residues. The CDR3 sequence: CASSPGTSGSLLNEQFF. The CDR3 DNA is TGTGCCAGCAGCCCCGGGACTAGCGGGAGTCTTTTGAATGAGCAGTTCTTC.

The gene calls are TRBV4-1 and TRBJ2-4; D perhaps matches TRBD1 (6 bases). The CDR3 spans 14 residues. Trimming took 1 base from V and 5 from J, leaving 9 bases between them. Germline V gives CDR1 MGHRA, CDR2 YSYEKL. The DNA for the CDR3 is TGCGCCAGCAGCCAAGGACCAGGGGAAAACATTCAGTACTTC. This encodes CASSQGPGENIQYF.

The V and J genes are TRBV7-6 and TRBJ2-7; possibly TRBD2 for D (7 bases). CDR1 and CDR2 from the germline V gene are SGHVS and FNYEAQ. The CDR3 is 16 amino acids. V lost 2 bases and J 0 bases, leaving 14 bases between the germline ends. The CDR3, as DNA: TGTGCCAGCAGCTTAAGGGGGGGCCTGAGCTCCTACGAGCAGTACTTC. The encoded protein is CASSLRGGLSSYEQYF.

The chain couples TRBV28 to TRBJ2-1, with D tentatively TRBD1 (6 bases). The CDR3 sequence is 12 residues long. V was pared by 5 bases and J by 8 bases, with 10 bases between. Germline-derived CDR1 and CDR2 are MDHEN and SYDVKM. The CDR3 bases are TGTGCCAGCAGTAGTTACAGGGATGAGCAGTTCTTC. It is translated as CASSSYRDEQFF.

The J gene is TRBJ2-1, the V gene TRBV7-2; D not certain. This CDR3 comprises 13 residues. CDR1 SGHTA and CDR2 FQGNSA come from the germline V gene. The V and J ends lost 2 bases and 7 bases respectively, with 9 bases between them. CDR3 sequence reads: CASSLRRKNEQFF. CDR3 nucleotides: TGTGCCAGCAGCTTAAGGAGAAAGAATGAGCAGTTCTTC.

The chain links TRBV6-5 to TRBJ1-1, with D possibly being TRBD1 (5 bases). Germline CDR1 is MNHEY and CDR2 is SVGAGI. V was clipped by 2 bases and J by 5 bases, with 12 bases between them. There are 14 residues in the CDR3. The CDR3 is CASSYGRARTEAFF. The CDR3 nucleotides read TGTGCCAGCAGTTACGGCAGGGCCAGGACTGAAGCTTTCTTT.

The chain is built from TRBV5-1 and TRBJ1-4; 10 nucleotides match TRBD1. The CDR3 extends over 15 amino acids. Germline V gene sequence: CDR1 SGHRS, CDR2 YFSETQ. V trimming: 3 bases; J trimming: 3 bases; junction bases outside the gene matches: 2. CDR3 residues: CASSSGTGANEKLFF. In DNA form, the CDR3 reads TGCGCCAGCAGCTCCGGGACAGGGGCTAATGAAAAACTGTTTTTT.

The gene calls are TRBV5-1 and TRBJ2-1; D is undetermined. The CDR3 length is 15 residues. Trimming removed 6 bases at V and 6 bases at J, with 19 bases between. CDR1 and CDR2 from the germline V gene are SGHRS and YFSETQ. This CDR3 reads CASNEEFPSLNEQFF. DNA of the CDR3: TGCGCCAGCAACGAAGAGTTCCCGTCCCTCAATGAGCAGTTCTTC.

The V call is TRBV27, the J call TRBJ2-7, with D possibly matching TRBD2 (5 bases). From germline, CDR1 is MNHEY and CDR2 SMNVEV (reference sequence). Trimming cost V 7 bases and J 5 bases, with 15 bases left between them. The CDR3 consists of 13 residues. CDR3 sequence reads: CASIGWESNEQYF. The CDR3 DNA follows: TGTGCCAGCATTGGGTGGGAGTCTAACGAGCAGTACTTC.

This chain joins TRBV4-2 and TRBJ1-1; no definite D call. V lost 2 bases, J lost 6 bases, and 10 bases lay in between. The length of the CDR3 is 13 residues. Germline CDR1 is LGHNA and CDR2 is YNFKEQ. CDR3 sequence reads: CASSQNSNAEAFF. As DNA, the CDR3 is TGTGCCAGCAGCCAAAACAGTAACGCTGAAGCTTTCTTT.

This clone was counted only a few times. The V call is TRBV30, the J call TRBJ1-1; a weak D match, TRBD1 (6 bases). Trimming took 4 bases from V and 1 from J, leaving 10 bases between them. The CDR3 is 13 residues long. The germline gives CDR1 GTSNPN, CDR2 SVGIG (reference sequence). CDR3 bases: TGTGCCTGGAACACACAGGGGAACACTGAAGCTTTCTTT. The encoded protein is CAWNTQGNTEAFF.

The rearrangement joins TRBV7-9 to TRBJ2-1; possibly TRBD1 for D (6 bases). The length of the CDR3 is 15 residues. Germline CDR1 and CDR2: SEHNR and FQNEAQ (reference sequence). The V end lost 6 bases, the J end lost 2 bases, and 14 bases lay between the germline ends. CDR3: CASRKGGLAYNEQFF. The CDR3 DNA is TGTGCCAGCAGAAAAGGGGGTCTCGCCTACAATGAGCAGTTCTTC.

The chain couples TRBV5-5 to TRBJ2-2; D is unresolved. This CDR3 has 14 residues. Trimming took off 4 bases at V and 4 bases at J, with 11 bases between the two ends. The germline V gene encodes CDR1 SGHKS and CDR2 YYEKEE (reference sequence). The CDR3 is CASSRTTSTGELFF. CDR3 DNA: TGTGCCAGCAGCCGCACTACATCCACCGGGGAGCTGTTTTTT.

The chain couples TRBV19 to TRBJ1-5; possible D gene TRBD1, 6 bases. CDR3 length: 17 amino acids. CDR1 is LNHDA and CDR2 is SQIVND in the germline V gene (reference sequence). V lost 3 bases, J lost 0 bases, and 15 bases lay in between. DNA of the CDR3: TGTGCCAGTAGTATGGGGACAAATCTCCTTAGCAATCAGCCCCAGCATTTT. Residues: CASSMGTNLLSNQPQHF.

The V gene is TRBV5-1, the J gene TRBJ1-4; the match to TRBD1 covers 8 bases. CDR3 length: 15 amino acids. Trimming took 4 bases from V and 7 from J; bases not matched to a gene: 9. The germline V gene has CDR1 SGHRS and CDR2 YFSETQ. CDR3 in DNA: TGCGCCAGCAGCGGACAGGGTGGGAGGAGTGAAAAACTGTTTTTT. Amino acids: CASSGQGGRSEKLFF. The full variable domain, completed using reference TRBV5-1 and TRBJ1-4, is KAGVTQTPRYLIKTRGQQVTLSCSPISGHRSVSWYQQTPGQGLQFLFEYFSETQRNKGNFPGRFSGRQFSNSRSEMNVSTLELGDSALYLCASSGQGGRSEKLFFGSGTQLSVL.

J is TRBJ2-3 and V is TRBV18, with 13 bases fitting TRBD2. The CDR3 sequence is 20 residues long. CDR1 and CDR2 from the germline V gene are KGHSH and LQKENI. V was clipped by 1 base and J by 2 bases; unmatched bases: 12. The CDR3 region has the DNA TGTGCCAGCTCACCACTCGGACTAGCGGGAGTGGTGAACCCCACAGATACGCAGTATTTT. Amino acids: CASSPLGLAGVVNPTDTQYF.

CDR3 protein: CASSEAWQVNTGELFF. The DNA for the CDR3 is TGTGCCAGCAGTGAAGCGTGGCAGGTGAACACCGGGGAGCTGTTTTTT. The chain joins TRBV6-1 to TRBJ2-2; D gene ambiguous. From germline, CDR1 is MNHNS and CDR2 SASEGT. The V end lost 0 bases, the J end lost 1 base, and 9 bases lay between the germline ends. The CDR3 runs 16 residues.